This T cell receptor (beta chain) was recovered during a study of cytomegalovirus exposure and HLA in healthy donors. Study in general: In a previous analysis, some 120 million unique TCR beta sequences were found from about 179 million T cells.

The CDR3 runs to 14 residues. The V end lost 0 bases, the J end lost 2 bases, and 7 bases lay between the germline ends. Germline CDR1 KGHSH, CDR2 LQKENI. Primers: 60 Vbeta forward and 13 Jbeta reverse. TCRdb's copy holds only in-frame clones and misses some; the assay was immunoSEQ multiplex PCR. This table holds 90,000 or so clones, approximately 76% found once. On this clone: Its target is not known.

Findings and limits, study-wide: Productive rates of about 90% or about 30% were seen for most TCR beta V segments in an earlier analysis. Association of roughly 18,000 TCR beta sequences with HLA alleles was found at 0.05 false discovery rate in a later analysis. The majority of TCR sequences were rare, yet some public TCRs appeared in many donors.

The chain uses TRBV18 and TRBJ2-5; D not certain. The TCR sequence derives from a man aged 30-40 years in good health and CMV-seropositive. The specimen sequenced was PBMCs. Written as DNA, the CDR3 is TGTGCCAGCTCACCACCCAATACACAAGAGACCCAGTACTTC. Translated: CASSPPNTQETQYF.